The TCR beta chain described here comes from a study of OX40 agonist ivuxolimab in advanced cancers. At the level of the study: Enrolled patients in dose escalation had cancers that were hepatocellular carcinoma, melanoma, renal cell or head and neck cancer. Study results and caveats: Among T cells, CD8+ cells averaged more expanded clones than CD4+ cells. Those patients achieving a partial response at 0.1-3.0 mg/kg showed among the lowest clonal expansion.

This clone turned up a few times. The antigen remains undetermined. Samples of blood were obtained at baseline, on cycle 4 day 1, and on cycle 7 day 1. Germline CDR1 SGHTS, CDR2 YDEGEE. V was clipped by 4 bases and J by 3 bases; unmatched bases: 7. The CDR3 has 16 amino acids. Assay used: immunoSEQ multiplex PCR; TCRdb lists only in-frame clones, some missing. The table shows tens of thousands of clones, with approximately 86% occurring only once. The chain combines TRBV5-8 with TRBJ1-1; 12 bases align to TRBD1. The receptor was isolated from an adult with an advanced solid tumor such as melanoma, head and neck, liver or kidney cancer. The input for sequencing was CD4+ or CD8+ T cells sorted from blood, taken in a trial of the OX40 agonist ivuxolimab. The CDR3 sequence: CASSRRDRGLYTEAFF. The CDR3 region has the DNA TGTGCCAGCAGCCGGCGGGACAGGGGGCTGTACACTGAAGCTTTCTTT.